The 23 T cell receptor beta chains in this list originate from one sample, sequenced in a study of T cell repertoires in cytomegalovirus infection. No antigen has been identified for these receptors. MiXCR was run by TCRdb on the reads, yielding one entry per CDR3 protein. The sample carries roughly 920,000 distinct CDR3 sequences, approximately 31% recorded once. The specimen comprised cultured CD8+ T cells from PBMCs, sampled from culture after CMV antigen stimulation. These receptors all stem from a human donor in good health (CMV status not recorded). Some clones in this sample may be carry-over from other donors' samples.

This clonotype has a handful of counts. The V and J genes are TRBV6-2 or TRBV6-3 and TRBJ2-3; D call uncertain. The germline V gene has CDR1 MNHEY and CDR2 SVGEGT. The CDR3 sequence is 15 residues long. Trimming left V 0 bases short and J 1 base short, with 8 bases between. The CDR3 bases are TGTGCCAGCAGTTACTCATATTCAGGCACAGATACGCAGTATTTT. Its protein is CASSYSYSGTDTQYF.

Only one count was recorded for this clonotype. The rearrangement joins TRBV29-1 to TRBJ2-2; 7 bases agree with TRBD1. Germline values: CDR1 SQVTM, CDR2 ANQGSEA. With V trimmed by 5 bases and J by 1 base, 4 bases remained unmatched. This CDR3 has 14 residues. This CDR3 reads CSVPRTGNTGELFF. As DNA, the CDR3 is TGCAGCGTTCCAAGGACAGGGAACACCGGGGAGCTGTTTTTT.

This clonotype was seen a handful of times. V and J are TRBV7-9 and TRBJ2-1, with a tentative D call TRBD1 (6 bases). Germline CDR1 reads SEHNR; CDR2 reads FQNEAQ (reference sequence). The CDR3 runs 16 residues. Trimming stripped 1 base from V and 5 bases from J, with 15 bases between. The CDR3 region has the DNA TGTGCCAGCAGCTTAGTTCCGGGACAAGCCCACAATGAGCAGTTCTTC. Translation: CASSLVPGQAHNEQFF.

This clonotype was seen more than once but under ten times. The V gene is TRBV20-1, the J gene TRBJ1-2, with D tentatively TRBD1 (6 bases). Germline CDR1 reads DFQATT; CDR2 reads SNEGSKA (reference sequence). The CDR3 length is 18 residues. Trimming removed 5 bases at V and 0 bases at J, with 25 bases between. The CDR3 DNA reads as TGCAGTGCTGTAACGGACAGCTTTGGTGGGGCAGCTAACTATGGCTACACCTTC. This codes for CSAVTDSFGGAANYGYTF.

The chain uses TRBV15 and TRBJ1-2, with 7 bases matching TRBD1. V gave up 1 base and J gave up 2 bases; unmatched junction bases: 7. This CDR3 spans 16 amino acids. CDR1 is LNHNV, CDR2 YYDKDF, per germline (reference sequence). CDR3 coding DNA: TGTGCCACCAGCAGAGGGGGAGTCAGGGGGAACTATGGCTACACCTTC. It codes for CATSRGGVRGNYGYTF.

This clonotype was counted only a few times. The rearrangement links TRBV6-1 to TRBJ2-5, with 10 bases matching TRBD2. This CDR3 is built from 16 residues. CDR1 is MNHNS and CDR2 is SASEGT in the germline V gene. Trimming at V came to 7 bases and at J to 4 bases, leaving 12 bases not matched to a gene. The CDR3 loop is CASKLGSGGAGETQYF. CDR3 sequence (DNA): TGTGCCAGCAAGCTCGGAAGCGGGGGGGCAGGAGAGACCCAGTACTTC.

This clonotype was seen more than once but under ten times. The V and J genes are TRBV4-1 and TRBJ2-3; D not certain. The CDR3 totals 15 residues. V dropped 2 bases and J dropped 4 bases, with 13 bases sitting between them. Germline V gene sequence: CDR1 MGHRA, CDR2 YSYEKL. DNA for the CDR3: TGCGCCAGCAGCCAATCGCCTCGTAAAGCAGATACGCAGTATTTT. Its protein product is CASSQSPRKADTQYF.

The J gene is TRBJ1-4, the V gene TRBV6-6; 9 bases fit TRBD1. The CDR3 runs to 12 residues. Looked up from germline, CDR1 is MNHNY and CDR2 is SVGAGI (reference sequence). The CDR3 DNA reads TGTGACAGTTGGGACAGGGCTGAAAAACTGTTTTTT. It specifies CDSWDRAEKLFF.

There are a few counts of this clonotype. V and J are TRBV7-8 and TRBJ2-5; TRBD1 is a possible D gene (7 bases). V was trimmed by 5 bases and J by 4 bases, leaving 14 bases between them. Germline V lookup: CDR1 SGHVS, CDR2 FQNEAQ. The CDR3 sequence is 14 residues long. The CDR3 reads CASSTRQGGETQYF. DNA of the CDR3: TGTGCCAGCAGCACCCGACAGGGAGGAGAGACCCAGTACTTC.

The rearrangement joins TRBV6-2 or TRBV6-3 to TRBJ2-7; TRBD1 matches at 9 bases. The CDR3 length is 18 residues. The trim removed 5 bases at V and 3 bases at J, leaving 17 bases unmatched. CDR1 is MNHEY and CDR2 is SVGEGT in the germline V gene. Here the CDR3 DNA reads TGTGCCAGCAGTCCTGCGGGACAGGGTCAGATTAATGGCTACGAGCAGTACGTC. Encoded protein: CASSPAGQGQINGYEQYV.

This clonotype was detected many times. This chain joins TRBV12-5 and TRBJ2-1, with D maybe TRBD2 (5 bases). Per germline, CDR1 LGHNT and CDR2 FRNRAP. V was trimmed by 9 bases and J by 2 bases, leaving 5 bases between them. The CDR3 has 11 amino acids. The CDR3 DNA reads TGTGCTAGCGGGACCTACAATGAGCAGTTCTTC. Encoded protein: CASGTYNEQFF.

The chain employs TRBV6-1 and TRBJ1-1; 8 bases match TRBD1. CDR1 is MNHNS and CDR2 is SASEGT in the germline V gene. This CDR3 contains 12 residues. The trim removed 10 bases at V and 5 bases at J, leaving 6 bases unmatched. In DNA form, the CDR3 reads TGTGCCAACAGGGGGTCGGGGACTGAAGCTTTCTTT. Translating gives CANRGSGTEAFF.

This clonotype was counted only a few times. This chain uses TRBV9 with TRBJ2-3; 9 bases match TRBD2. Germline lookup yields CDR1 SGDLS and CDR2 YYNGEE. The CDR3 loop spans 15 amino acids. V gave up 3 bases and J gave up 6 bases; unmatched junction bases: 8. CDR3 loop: CASSDPGGGADTQYF. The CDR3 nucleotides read TGTGCCAGCAGCGACCCCGGCGGGGGGGCGGATACGCAGTATTTT.

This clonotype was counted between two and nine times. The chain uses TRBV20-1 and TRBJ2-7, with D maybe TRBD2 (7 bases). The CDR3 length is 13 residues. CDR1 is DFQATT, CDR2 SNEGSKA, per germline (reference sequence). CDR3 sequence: CSARGRGVYEQYF. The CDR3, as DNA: TGCAGCGCCAGGGGACGGGGGGTCTACGAGCAGTACTTC.

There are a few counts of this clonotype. The CDR3 nucleotides read TGTGCCAGCAGCTTAGGAAGCAGCTTGAACACTGAAGCTTTCTTT. Translated, it gives CASSLGSSLNTEAFF. The chain links TRBV7-6 to TRBJ1-1; D is undetermined. The V and J ends lost 1 base and 0 bases respectively, with 9 bases between them. The CDR3 extends over 15 amino acids. Germline V gene data show CDR1 as SGHVS and CDR2 as FNYEAQ.

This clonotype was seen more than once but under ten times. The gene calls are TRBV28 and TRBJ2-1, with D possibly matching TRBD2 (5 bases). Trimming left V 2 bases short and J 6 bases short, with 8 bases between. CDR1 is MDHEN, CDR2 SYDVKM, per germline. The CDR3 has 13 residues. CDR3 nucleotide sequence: TGTGCCAGCAGTTTACCGGGAACCAATGAGCAGTTCTTC. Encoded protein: CASSLPGTNEQFF.

The CDR3 sequence is CASSQDRDGQPQHF. The CDR3 nucleotides read TGCGCCAGCAGCCAGGACAGGGATGGACAGCCCCAGCATTTT. J is TRBJ1-5 and V is TRBV4-3; the match to TRBD1 covers 8 bases. Germline CDR1 LGHNA, CDR2 YSLEER. CDR3 length: 14 amino acids. The ends lost 3 bases at V and 7 bases at J; junction bases unmatched: 5.

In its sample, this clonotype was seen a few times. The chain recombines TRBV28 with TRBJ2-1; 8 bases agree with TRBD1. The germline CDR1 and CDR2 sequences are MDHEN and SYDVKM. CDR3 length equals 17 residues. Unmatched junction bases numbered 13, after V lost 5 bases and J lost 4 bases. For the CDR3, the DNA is TGTGCCAGCAGTGGTTATGGACAGGGACGCTTGTACAATGAGCAGTTCTTC. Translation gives CASSGYGQGRLYNEQFF. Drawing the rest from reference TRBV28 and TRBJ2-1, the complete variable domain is DVKVTQSSRYLVKRTGEKVFLECVQDMDHENMFWYRQDPGLGLRLIYFSYDVKMKEKGDIPEGYSVSREKKERFSLILESASTNQTSMYLCASSGYGQGRLYNEQFFGPGTRLTVL.

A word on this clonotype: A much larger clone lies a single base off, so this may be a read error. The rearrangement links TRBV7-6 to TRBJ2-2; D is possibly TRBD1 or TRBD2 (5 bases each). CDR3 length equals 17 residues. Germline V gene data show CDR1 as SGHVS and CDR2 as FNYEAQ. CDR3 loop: CANSPRDHPVATGELFF. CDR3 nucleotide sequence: TGTGCCAACAGCCCCCGGGACCACCCCGTAGCGACCGGGGAGCTGTTTTTT.

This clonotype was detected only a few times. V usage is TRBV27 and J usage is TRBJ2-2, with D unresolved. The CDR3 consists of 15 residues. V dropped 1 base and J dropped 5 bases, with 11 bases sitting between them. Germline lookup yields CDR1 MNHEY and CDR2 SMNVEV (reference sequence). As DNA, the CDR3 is TGTGCCAGCAGTTTATATAGGGCGACGACCGGGGAGCTGTTTTTT. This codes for CASSLYRATTGELFF.

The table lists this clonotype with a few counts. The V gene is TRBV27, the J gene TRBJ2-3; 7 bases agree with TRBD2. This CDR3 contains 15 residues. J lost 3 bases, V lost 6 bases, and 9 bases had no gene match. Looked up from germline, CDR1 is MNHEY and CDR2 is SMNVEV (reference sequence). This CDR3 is CASSPLARETDTQYF. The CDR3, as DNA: TGTGCCAGCAGCCCACTAGCGAGAGAGACAGATACGCAGTATTTT.

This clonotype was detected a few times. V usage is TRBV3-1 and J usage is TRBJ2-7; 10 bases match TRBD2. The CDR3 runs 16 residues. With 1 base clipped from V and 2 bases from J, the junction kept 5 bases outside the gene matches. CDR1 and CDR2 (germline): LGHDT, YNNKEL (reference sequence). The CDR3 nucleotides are TGTGCCAGCAGCCAAGGGCTAGCGGGGGTACCCTACGAGCAGTACTTC. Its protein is CASSQGLAGVPYEQYF.

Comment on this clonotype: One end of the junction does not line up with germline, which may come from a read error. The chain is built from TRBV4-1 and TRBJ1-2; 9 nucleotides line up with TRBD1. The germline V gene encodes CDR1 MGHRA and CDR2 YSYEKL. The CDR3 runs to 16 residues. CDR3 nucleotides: TGTGCCAGCAGCCAACTCGGGGACAGGGCTAACTATGGCTACACCTTC. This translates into CASSQLGDRANYGYTF.